These 26 T cell receptor beta chains were all obtained from the same sample, sequenced in a study of blood T cell repertoires in COVID-19. Assay used: immunoSEQ multiplex PCR; TCRdb lists only in-frame clones, some missing. The sample comprises 150,000 to 200,000 clones, around 82% of which are singletons, and 5.5% to 7.5% rests with the top ten. The sample comprised peripheral blood. The origin of the receptors is a woman aged 35 to 49 with COVID-19, enrolled during active disease.

The chain has TRBV6-5 and TRBJ2-2; TRBD2 agrees at 10 bases. CDR1 and CDR2 from the germline V gene are MNHEY and SVGAGI. The CDR3 loop spans 14 amino acids. The V segment lost 9 bases and the J segment 5 bases; nucleotides outside the gene matches: 6. The CDR3 DNA follows: TGTGCCAGTAGGGTGACTAGCGGGACCGGGGAGCTGTTTTTT. As protein: CASRVTSGTGELFF.

The chain has TRBV2 and TRBJ1-2; 9 bases are a match to TRBD1. V was pared by 4 bases and J by 9 bases, with 3 bases of the junction left unmatched. Germline V lookup: CDR1 SNHLY, CDR2 FYNNEI. This CDR3 spans 12 amino acids. The CDR3 DNA reads TGTGCCAGCAGTGCGGACAGGGGCCGCTACACCTTC. Protein: CASSADRGRYTF.

The gene calls are TRBV3-1 (or the pseudogene TRBV3-2) and TRBJ1-3; D is uncertain. Trimming took off 5 bases at V and 3 bases at J, with 11 bases between the two ends. Germline CDR1 is LGHDT and CDR2 is YNNKEL (reference sequence). This CDR3 contains 14 residues. The CDR3 here is CASSDRGYGNTIYF. CDR3 DNA sequence: TGTGCCAGCAGCGACCGGGGTTATGGAAACACCATATATTTT.

The chain combines TRBV14 with TRBJ1-1; TRBD1 is a possible D gene (5 bases). Germline loops: CDR1 SGHDN, CDR2 FVKESK. CDR3 length equals 12 residues. Trimming removed 0 bases at V and 10 bases at J, with 9 bases between. CDR3 sequence reads: CASSQDIQVAFF. The CDR3 nucleotides are TGTGCCAGCAGCCAAGATATACAGGTAGCTTTCTTT. Full variable domain (remainder filled in from reference TRBV14 and TRBJ1-1): EAGVTQFPSHSVIEKGQTVTLRCDPISGHDNLYWYRRVMGKEIKFLLHFVKESKQDESGMPNNRFLAERTGGTYSTLKVQPAELEDSGVYFCASSQDIQVAFFGQGTRLTVV.

The rearrangement joins TRBV10-2 to TRBJ2-1; the D is unclear. The CDR3 has 15 residues. Germline CDR1 is WSHSY and CDR2 is SAAADI. V was shortened by 3 bases and J by 2 bases, with 11 bases between the two germline ends. The CDR3, as DNA: TGCGCCAGCAGTGATTACGGGTCAACCTACAATGAGCAGTTCTTC. Protein product: CASSDYGSTYNEQFF.

V gene TRBV23-1 combines with J gene TRBJ1-6, with 12 bases aligning to TRBD1. TRBV23-1 is filed as an ORF, its function uncertain. The V segment lost 4 bases and the J segment 7 bases; nucleotides outside the gene matches: 8. This CDR3 comprises 17 residues. This CDR3 is CASSPTGQGARNSPLHF. The CDR3 nucleotides are TGCGCCAGCAGTCCAACGGGACAGGGGGCTCGCAATTCACCCCTCCACTTT.

This clone has just one count. This chain joins TRBV3-1 (or the pseudogene TRBV3-2) and TRBJ2-3; the D gene is possibly TRBD1 (6 bases). This CDR3 spans 13 amino acids. V lost 2 bases and J lost 4, with 7 bases in between. CDR1 is LGHDT and CDR2 is YNNKEL in the germline V gene (reference sequence). The CDR3 is CASSQNRADTQYF. The DNA of the CDR3 is TGTGCCAGCAGCCAAAACAGGGCAGATACGCAGTATTTT.

The rearrangement links TRBV10-3 to TRBJ1-4; maybe TRBD1 (6 bases). V was shortened by 3 bases and J by 0 bases, with 8 bases between the two germline ends. CDR1 is ENHRY and CDR2 is SYGVKD in the germline V gene. The CDR3 sequence is 15 residues long. The CDR3 sequence: CAISERGSTNEKLFF. The DNA for the CDR3 is TGTGCCATCAGTGAAAGGGGGTCAACTAATGAAAAACTGTTTTTT.

This chain joins TRBV27 and TRBJ1-5; D is unclear. V was pared by 2 bases and J by 4 bases, with 15 bases between. CDR3 length: 16 residues. The germline V gene has CDR1 MNHEY and CDR2 SMNVEV (reference sequence). This CDR3 is CASSLLGSYRNQPQHF. Here the CDR3 DNA reads TGTGCCAGCAGTTTACTGGGCAGCTACCGGAATCAGCCCCAGCATTTT.

This rearrangement joins TRBV9 to TRBJ2-3, with a possible D match to TRBD1 (7 bases). V was shortened by 4 bases and J by 5 bases, with 17 bases between the two germline ends. The CDR3 has 15 residues. The germline V gene encodes CDR1 SGDLS and CDR2 YYNGEE. This CDR3 is CASSPGTVGGDTQYF. As DNA, the CDR3 is TGTGCCAGCAGCCCTGGGACAGTGGGAGGAGATACGCAGTATTTT.

V usage is TRBV5-6 and J usage is TRBJ1-2, with D perhaps matching TRBD1 (5 bases). CDR1 and CDR2 from the germline V gene are SGHDT and YYEEEE. The CDR3 covers 13 residues. The V gene lost 4 bases and the J gene lost 4 bases, with 11 bases spanning the gap. In DNA, the CDR3 is TGTGCCAGCAGCCCTCTCGGGGGCTATGGCTACACCTTC. Translation: CASSPLGGYGYTF.

This clone occurred a few times. The V call is TRBV3-1 (or the pseudogene TRBV3-2), the J call TRBJ1-5, with D unresolved. The V gene's germline CDR1 is LGHDT and CDR2 YNNKEL (reference sequence). The CDR3 has 14 amino acids. Deletions cut 0 bases from V and 7 bases from J, with 10 bases between. The DNA for the CDR3 is TGTGCCAGCAGCCAAGATTCGGGGAGGCAGCCCCAGCATTTT. This codes for CASSQDSGRQPQHF.

V and J are TRBV3-1 (or the pseudogene TRBV3-2) and TRBJ1-4; 8 bases map to TRBD1. V shed 4 bases, J shed 8 bases, and the junction held 9 bases outside the gene matches. This CDR3 is built from 15 residues. Germline loops: CDR1 LGHDT, CDR2 YNNKEL (reference sequence). The CDR3 is CASSLRTGHAEKLFF. The CDR3 DNA follows: TGTGCCAGCAGCCTTAGGACAGGGCACGCCGAAAAACTGTTTTTT.

V and J are TRBV5-8 and TRBJ1-5; no firm D call. Germline CDR1 SGHTS, CDR2 YDEGEE. Trimming removed 2 bases from V and 4 bases from J, with 4 bases in between. This CDR3 contains 12 residues. CDR3 sequence reads: CASSFLNQPQHF. CDR3 in DNA: TGTGCCAGCAGCTTCCTTAATCAGCCCCAGCATTTT. Filled out from reference TRBV5-8 and TRBJ1-5, the complete variable domain reads EAGVTQSPTHLIKTRGQQATLRCSPISGHTSVYWYQQALGLGLQFLLWYDEGEERNRGNFPPRFSGRQFPNYSSELNVNALELEDSALYLCASSFLNQPQHFGDGTRLSIL.

This clone was counted between two and nine times. The V and J genes are TRBV4-2 and TRBJ2-1; unclear D gene. Germline CDR1 LGHNA, CDR2 YNFKEQ. This CDR3 contains 15 residues. The V gene lost 2 bases and the J gene lost 0 bases, with 8 bases spanning the gap. The CDR3 DNA reads TGTGCCAGCAGCCAACGAAGCGCCTCCTACAATGAGCAGTTCTTC. Protein: CASSQRSASYNEQFF.

The CDR3 sequence is CASSPGQLNTEAFF. Here the CDR3 DNA reads TGTGCCAGCAGTCCCGGACAGCTGAACACTGAAGCTTTCTTT. The chain uses TRBV6-1 and TRBJ1-1; possibly TRBD1 for D (6 bases). V lost 5 bases and J lost 0, with 10 bases in between. The CDR3 has 14 residues. Germline CDR1 reads MNHNS; CDR2 reads SASEGT.

This sequence joins TRBV19 and TRBJ2-1, with D perhaps TRBD1 (6 bases). The CDR3 extends over 13 amino acids. The germline CDR1 and CDR2 sequences are LNHDA and SQIVND (reference sequence). Trimming took 3 bases from V and 12 from J, leaving 15 bases between them. In DNA form, the CDR3 reads TGTGCCAGTAGTATGGGACAAAGGCTTTGGCAGTTCTTC. Protein: CASSMGQRLWQFF.

V is TRBV6-5 and J is TRBJ2-7; 9 nucleotides match TRBD1. The length of the CDR3 is 15 residues. The J segment lost 6 bases and the V segment lost 6 bases, leaving 12 bases of the junction unmatched. Germline V gives CDR1 MNHEY, CDR2 SVGAGI. CDR3 loop: CASRTPGTGIFEQYF. CDR3 bases: TGTGCCAGCAGAACTCCTGGGACAGGGATTTTCGAGCAGTACTTC.

The chain employs TRBV27 and TRBJ1-2; D not resolved. Trimming stripped 1 base from V and 2 bases from J, with 8 bases between. Germline V CDR1 and CDR2: MNHEY, SMNVEV (reference sequence). CDR3 size: 14 residues. CDR3 amino acids: CASSLFAGNYGYTF. The CDR3 region has the DNA TGTGCCAGCAGTTTATTTGCCGGGAACTATGGCTACACCTTC.

The chain joins TRBV15 to TRBJ2-1; 7 nucleotides agree with TRBD2. V was clipped by 1 base and J by 0 bases; unmatched bases: 3. Germline V gene lookup returns CDR1 LNHNV and CDR2 YYDKDF (reference sequence). There are 16 residues in the CDR3. The CDR3 loop reads CATSRGGGVSYNEQFF. CDR3 DNA sequence: TGTGCCACCAGCAGAGGGGGGGGAGTCTCCTACAATGAGCAGTTCTTC.

The chain couples TRBV10-1 to TRBJ2-1; 11 nucleotides match TRBD2. The CDR3 has 14 amino acids. Unmatched junction bases numbered 12, after V lost 8 bases and J lost 12 bases. CDR1 and CDR2 (germline): WNHNN, SYGVQD (reference sequence). This CDR3 is CASDLRLAGWVQFF. CDR3 DNA: TGCGCCAGCGACCTGAGACTAGCGGGGTGGGTGCAGTTCTTC.

Only a few counts were recorded for this clone. The chain combines TRBV7-3 with TRBJ1-1; D call uncertain. The length of the CDR3 is 13 residues. Germline V CDR1 and CDR2: SGHTA, FQGTGA. The ends were cut back, 4 bases at V and 3 bases at J, with 9 bases in the middle. CDR3: CASSWTRDTEAFF. The CDR3, as DNA: TGTGCCAGCAGCTGGACTAGGGACACTGAAGCTTTCTTT.

This clone was recorded only once. The chain has TRBV6-2 or TRBV6-3 and TRBJ2-2; TRBD2 matches 9 bases. J was trimmed by 6 bases and V by 2 bases; bases with no gene match: 7. This CDR3 region has 16 residues. Germline-derived CDR1 and CDR2 are MNHEY and SVGEGT. Written as DNA, the CDR3 is TGTGCCAGCAGTTACCGAGGCGGGAGGGCCGCCGGGGAGCTGTTTTTT. It specifies CASSYRGGRAAGELFF.

The rearrangement joins TRBV10-3 to TRBJ1-1, with 7 bases fitting TRBD1. The CDR3 sequence is 16 residues long. V lost 3 bases to trimming and J lost 0 bases; unmatched junction nucleotides: 7. Per the germline V gene, CDR1 is ENHRY and CDR2 is SYGVKD. CDR3 in amino acids: CAISDVRGRMNTEAFF. CDR3 sequence (DNA): TGTGCCATCAGTGATGTGAGGGGGCGGATGAACACTGAAGCTTTCTTT.

The J gene is TRBJ2-1, the V gene TRBV12-5; 7 positions match TRBD2. Germline loops: CDR1 LGHNT, CDR2 FRNRAP. The ends lost 1 base at V and 0 bases at J; junction bases unmatched: 3. CDR3 size: 16 residues. CDR3 DNA sequence: TGTGCTAGTGGTTTGGGACCGGGGGGCTCCTACAATGAGCAGTTCTTC. It yields the protein CASGLGPGGSYNEQFF.

The gene calls are TRBV6-1 and TRBJ2-7; TRBD2 agrees at 7 bases. The CDR3 length is 16 residues. CDR1 and CDR2 (germline): MNHNS, SASEGT. V was pared by 3 bases and J by 0 bases, with 8 bases of the junction left unmatched. CDR3 nucleotides: TGTGCCAGCAGTGATATCTCCGGGACTAACTCCTACGAGCAGTACTTC. Protein sequence: CASSDISGTNSYEQYF.